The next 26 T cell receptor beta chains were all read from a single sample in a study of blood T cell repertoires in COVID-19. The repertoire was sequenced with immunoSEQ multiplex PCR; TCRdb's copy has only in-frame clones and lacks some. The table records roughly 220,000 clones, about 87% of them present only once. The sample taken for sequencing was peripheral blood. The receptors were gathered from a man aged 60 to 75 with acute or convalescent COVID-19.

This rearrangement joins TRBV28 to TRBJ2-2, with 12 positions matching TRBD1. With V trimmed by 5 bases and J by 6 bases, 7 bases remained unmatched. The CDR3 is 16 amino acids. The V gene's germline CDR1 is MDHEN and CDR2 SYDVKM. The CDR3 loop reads CASSPVRDRGPGELFF. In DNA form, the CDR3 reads TGTGCCAGCAGTCCAGTCCGGGACAGGGGGCCCGGGGAGCTGTTTTTT.

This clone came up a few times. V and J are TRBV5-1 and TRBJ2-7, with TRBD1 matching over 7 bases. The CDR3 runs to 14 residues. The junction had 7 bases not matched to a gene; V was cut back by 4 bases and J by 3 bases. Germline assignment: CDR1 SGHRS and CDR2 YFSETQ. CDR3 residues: CASSPQTGNYEQYF. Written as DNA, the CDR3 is TGCGCCAGCAGCCCCCAGACAGGGAACTACGAGCAGTACTTC.

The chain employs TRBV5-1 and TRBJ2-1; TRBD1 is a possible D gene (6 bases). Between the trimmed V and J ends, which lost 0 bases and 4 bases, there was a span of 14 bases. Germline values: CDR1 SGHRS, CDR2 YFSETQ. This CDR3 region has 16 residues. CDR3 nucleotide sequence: TGCGCCAGCAGCTTGGGGATCCCGGGACAATACAATGAGCAGTTCTTC. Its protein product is CASSLGIPGQYNEQFF. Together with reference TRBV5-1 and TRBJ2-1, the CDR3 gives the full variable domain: KAGVTQTPRYLIKTRGQQVTLSCSPISGHRSVSWYQQTPGQGLQFLFEYFSETQRNKGNFPGRFSGRQFSNSRSEMNVSTLELGDSALYLCASSLGIPGQYNEQFFGPGTRLTVL.

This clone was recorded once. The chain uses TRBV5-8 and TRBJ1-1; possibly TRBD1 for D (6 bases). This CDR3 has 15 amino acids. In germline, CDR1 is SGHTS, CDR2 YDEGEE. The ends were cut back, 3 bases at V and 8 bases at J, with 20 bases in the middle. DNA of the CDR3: TGTGCCAGCAGCTGGGGGGGGGCGATTCGGGCCGAAGCTTTCTTT. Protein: CASSWGGAIRAEAFF.

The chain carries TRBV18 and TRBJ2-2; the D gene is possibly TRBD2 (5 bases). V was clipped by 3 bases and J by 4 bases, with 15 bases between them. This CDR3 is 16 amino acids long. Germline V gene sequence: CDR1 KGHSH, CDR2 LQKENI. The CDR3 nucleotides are TGTGCCAGCTCACCTATTTTGCGGGTCGGCACCGGGGAGCTGTTTTTT. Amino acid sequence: CASSPILRVGTGELFF.

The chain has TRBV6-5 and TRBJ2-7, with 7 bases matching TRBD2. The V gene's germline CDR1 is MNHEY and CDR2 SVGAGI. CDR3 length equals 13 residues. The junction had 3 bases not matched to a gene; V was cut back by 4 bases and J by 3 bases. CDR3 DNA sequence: TGTGCCAGCAGTTTAGGGAGGGGCTACGAGCAGTACTTC. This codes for CASSLGRGYEQYF.

This CDR3 reads CASSLADVSQADEQYF. The CDR3 DNA reads as TGTGCCAGCAGCTTAGCTGATGTCTCCCAGGCCGACGAGCAGTACTTC. This chain links TRBV7-2 with TRBJ2-7; D is unresolved. The ends were cut back, 0 bases at V and 5 bases at J, with 17 bases in the middle. The CDR3 has 16 amino acids. Germline values: CDR1 SGHTA, CDR2 FQGNSA.

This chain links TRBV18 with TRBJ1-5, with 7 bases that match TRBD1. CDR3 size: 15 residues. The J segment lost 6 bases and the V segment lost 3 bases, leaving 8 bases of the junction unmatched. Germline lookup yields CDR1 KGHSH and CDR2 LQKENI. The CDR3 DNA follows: TGTGCCAGCTCACCCCTTGAGGGGGCAGGTCAGCCCCAGCATTTT. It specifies CASSPLEGAGQPQHF.

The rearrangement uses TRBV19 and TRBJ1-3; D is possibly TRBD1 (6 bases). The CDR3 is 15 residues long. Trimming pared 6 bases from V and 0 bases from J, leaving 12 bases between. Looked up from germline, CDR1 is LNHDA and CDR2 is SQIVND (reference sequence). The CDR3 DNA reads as TGTGCCAGTAGCCAGGACAGAAGCTCTGGAAACACCATATATTTT. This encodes CASSQDRSSGNTIYF.

CDR3 in amino acids: CASSGTGLSGTGELFF. CDR3 sequence (DNA): TGTGCCAGCAGCGGGACAGGGCTGAGCGGGACCGGGGAGCTGTTTTTT. The rearrangement uses TRBV2 and TRBJ2-2; 9 bases are shared with TRBD1. Germline V gives CDR1 SNHLY, CDR2 FYNNEI. The CDR3 is made up of 16 amino acids. J was trimmed by 5 bases and V by 6 bases; bases with no gene match: 10.

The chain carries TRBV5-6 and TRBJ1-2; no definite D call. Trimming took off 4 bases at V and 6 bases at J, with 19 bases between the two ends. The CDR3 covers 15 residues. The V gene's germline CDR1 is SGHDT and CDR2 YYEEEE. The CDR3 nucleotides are TGTGCCAGCAGCATTGGCCCACTCACAGCTAATGGCTACACCTTC. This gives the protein CASSIGPLTANGYTF.

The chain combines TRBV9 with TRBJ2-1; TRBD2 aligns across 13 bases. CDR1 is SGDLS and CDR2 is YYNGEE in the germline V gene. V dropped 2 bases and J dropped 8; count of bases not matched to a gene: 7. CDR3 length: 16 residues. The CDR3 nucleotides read TGTGCCAGCAGCGTCCCCACTAGCGGGGGGGGCGATGAGCAGTTCTTC. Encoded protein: CASSVPTSGGGDEQFF.

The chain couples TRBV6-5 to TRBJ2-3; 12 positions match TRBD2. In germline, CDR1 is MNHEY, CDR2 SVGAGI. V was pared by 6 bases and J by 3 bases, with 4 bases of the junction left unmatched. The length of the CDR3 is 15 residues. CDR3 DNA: TGTGCCAGCAGGCCCACTAGCGGGGGGACAGATACGCAGTATTTT. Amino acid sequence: CASRPTSGGTDTQYF.

This CDR3 is CASSPGTFAGANVLTF. The CDR3 nucleotides are TGCGCCAGCAGCCCCGGGACTTTTGCTGGGGCCAACGTCCTGACTTTC. The V gene is TRBV5-1, the J gene TRBJ2-6; D might be TRBD2 (6 bases). The germline V gene has CDR1 SGHRS and CDR2 YFSETQ. There are 16 residues in the CDR3. Trimming took off 4 bases at V and 2 bases at J, with 13 bases between the two ends.

The CDR3 sequence is CASRTPSGAREQYF. The CDR3 nucleotides read TGTGCCAGCAGGACACCCTCTGGGGCGCGAGAGCAGTACTTC. This chain links TRBV28 with TRBJ2-7; D perhaps matches TRBD1 (5 bases). Trimming removed 6 bases from V and 7 bases from J, with 19 bases in between. The CDR3 totals 14 residues. The germline CDR1 and CDR2 sequences are MDHEN and SYDVKM. The full variable domain, its missing parts supplied by reference TRBV28 and TRBJ2-7, is DVKVTQSSRYLVKRTGEKVFLECVQDMDHENMFWYRQDPGLGLRLIYFSYDVKMKEKGDIPEGYSVSREKKERFSLILESASTNQTSMYLCASRTPSGAREQYFGPGTRLTVT.

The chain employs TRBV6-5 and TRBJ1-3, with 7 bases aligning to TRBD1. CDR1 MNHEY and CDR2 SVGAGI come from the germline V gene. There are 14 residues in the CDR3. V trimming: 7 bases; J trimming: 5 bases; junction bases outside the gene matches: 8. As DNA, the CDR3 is TGTGCCAGCATGATCCGGGACAGACGAAACACCATATATTTT. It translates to CASMIRDRRNTIYF.

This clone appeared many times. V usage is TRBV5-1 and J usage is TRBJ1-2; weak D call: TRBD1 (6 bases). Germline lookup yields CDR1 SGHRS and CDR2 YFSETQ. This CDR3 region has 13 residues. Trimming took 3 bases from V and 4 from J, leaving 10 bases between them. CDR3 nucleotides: TGCGCCAGCAGCTCTGGACAGTTCTATGGCTACACCTTC. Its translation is CASSSGQFYGYTF.

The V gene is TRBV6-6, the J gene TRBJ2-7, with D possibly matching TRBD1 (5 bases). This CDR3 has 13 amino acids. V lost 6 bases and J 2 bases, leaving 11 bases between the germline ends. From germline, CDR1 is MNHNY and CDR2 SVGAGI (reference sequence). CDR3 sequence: CASRPGNPYEQYF. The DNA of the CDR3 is TGTGCCAGCAGACCAGGGAATCCCTACGAGCAGTACTTC.

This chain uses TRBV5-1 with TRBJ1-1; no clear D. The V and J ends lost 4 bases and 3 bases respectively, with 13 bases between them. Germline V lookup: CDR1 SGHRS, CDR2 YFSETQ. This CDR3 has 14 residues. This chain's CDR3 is CASSQEVKYTEAFF. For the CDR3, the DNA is TGCGCCAGCAGCCAGGAGGTCAAGTACACTGAAGCTTTCTTT.

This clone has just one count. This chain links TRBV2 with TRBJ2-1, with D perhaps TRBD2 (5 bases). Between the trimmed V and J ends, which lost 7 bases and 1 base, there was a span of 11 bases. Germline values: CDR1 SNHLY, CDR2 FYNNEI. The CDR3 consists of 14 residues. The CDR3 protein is CASKGGWSYNEQFF. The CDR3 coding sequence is TGTGCCAGCAAGGGCGGGTGGTCCTACAATGAGCAGTTCTTC.

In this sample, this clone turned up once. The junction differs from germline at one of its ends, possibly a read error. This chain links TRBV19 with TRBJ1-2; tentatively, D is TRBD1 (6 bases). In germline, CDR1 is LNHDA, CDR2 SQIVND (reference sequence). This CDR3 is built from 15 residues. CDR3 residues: CASTDAPRDTIPGSF. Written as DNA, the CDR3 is TGTGCCAGTACCGACGCCCCCCGGGACACGATACCGGGCTCCTTC.

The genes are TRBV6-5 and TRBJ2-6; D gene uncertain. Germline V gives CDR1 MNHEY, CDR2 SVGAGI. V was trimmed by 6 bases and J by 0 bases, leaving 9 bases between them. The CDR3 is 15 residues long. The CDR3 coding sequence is TGTGCCAGCAGGCAACAGCCCTCTGGGGCCAACGTCCTGACTTTC. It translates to CASRQQPSGANVLTF.

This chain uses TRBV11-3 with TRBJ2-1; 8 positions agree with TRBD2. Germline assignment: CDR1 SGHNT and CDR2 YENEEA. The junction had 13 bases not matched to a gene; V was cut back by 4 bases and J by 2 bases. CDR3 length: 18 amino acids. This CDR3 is CASSSDPVGGGPYNEQFF. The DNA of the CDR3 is TGTGCCAGCAGCTCAGACCCCGTAGGCGGGGGGCCCTACAATGAGCAGTTCTTC.

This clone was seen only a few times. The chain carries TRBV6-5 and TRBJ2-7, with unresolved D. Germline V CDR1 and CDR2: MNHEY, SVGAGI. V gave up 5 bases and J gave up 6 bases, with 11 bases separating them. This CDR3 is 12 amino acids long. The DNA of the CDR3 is TGTGCCAGCAGTCCCCCGACTGCCGAGCAGTACTTC. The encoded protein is CASSPPTAEQYF.

This chain's CDR3 is CASSFWDGGETQYF. CDR3 in DNA: TGTGCCAGCAGCTTCTGGGACGGGGGGGAGACCCAGTACTTC. The rearrangement uses TRBV7-2 and TRBJ2-5; TRBD2 matches 7 bases. The CDR3 loop spans 14 amino acids. The junction had 6 bases not matched to a gene; V was cut back by 3 bases and J by 5 bases. Germline CDR1 SGHTA, CDR2 FQGNSA.

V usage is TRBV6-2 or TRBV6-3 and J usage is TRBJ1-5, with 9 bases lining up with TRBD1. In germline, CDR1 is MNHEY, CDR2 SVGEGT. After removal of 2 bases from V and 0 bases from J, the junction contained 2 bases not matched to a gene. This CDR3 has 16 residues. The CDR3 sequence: CASSYTGGLSNQPQHF. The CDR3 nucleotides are TGTGCCAGCAGTTACACAGGGGGCCTTAGCAATCAGCCCCAGCATTTT.